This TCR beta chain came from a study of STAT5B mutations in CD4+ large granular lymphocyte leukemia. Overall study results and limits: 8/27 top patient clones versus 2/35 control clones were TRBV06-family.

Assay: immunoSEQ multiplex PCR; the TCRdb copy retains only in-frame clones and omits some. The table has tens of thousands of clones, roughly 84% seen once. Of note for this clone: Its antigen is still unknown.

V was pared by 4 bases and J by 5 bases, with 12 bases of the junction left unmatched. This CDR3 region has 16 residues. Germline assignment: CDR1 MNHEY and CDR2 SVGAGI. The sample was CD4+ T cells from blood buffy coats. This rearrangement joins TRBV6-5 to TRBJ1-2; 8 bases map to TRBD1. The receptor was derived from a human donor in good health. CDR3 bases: TGTGCCAGCAGTTTTCTTTCAGGGGGCGATGGGTATGGCTACACCTTC. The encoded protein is CASSFLSGGDGYGYTF.